The entry that follows covers one T cell receptor (beta chain) sequence. Per the germline V gene, CDR1 is MGHRA and CDR2 is YSYEKL. With 0 bases removed from V and 7 bases from J, the gap between germline ends came to 10 bases. This CDR3 spans 15 amino acids. The sample is drawn from a study of blood T cell repertoires in COVID-19. Assay: immunoSEQ multiplex PCR; the TCRdb copy retains only in-frame clones and omits some. The repertoire has under 70,000 clones, 80% of them found once; the top ten carry 8.5% to 10%. The sample taken for sequencing was peripheral blood. V usage is TRBV4-1 and J usage is TRBJ1-6; D call uncertain. The source of this sequence is a human donor in a cohort sampled during active COVID-19. CDR3 DNA sequence: TGCGCCAGCAGCCAAGAGTTCTCTTTCAATTCACCCCTCCACTTT. Translation gives CASSQEFSFNSPLHF.